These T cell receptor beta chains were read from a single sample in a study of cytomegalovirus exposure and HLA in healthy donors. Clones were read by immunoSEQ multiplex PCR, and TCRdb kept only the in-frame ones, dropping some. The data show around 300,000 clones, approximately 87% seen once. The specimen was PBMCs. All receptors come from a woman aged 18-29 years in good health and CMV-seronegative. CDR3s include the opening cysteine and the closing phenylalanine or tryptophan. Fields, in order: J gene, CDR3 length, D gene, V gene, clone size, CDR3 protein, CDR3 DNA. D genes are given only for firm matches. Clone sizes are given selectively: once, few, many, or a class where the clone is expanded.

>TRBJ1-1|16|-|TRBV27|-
CASSLSSGETYSEAFF
TGTGCCAGCAGTTTATCTTCGGGAGAAACGTACTCTGAAGCTTTCTTT
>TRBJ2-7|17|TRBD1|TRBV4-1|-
CASSQAIRDRGLYEQYF
TGCGCCAGCAGCCAAGCTATAAGGGACAGGGGGCTCTACGAGCAGTACTTC
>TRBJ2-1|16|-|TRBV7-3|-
CASSLNGQGTYNEQFF
TGTGCCAGCAGCTTAAACGGGCAGGGCACCTACAATGAGCAGTTCTTC
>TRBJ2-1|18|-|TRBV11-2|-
CASSLAPLRDGFYNEQFF
TGTGCCAGCAGCTTAGCACCCCTACGGGATGGCTTCTACAATGAGCAGTTCTTC
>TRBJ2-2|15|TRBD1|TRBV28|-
CASRVGQGDTGELFF
TGTGCCAGCAGGGTGGGACAGGGCGACACCGGGGAGCTGTTTTTT
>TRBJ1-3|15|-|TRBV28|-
CASAAEVGSGNTIYF
TGTGCCAGCGCTGCCGAGGTAGGCTCTGGAAACACCATATATTTT
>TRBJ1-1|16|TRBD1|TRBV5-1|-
CASTVHPGQAVAEAFF
TGCGCCAGCACCGTGCATCCCGGACAGGCGGTCGCTGAAGCTTTCTTT
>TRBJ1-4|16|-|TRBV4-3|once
CASSQWGGSANEKLFF
TGCGCCAGCAGCCAGTGGGGGGGCAGTGCTAATGAAAAACTGTTTTTT
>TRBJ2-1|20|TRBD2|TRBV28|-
CASSLGGGAYSGRAWNEQFF
TGTGCCAGCAGTTTAGGGGGTGGGGCTTATAGCGGGAGGGCGTGGAATGAGCAGTTCTTC
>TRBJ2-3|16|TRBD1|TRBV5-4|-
CASSARTGGTTDTQYF
TGTGCCAGCAGCGCACGGACAGGTGGTACTACAGATACGCAGTATTTT
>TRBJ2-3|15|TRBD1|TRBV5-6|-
CASSRDRGLVDTQYF
TGTGCCAGCAGCAGGGACAGGGGGCTGGTAGATACGCAGTATTTT
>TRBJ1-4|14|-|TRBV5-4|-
CASSLNTGGEKLFF
TGTGCCAGCAGCTTGAACACGGGGGGGGAAAAACTGTTTTTT
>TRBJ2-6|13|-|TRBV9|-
CASSVRGANVLTF
TGTGCCAGCAGCGTACGGGGGGCCAACGTCCTGACTTTC
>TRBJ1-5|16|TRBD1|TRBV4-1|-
CASSPEQGRVGQPQHF
TGCGCCAGCAGCCCCGAACAGGGGCGAGTAGGTCAGCCCCAGCATTTT
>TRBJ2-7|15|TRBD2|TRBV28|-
CASSTDTSGLYEQYF
TGTGCCAGCAGTACCGACACTAGCGGATTATACGAGCAGTACTTC
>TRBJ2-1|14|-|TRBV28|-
CASSQTSSYNEQFF
TGTGCCAGCAGTCAGACTAGCTCCTACAATGAGCAGTTCTTC
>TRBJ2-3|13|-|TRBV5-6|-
CASSSEEWYTQYF
TGTGCCAGCAGCTCGGAGGAGTGGTATACGCAGTATTTT
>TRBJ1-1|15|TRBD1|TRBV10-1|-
CASSERTGSSTEAFF
TGCGCCAGCAGTGAGCGGACAGGGTCCAGCACTGAAGCTTTCTTT
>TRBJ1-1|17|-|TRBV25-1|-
CASSVPATYTGMDEAFF
TGTGCCAGCAGTGTTCCCGCGACGTACACAGGGATGGATGAAGCTTTCTTT
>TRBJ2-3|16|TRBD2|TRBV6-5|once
CASSYGLAVSTDTQYF
TGTGCCAGCAGTTACGGACTAGCGGTTAGCACAGATACGCAGTATTTT